One and the same sample provided the 15 T cell receptor beta chains below, sequenced in a study of blood T cell repertoires in COVID-19. Here immunoSEQ multiplex PCR was the method, and the copy in TCRdb shows in-frame clones only, minus some. The data contain approximately 400,000 clones, roughly 88% of them singletons. Material: peripheral blood. The receptors stem from a woman between 50 and 59 years old with COVID-19, enrolled during active disease.

About this clone itself: The identical CDR3 is also encoded by other nucleotide sequences in the sample. The rearrangement joins TRBV6-1 to TRBJ2-1; possibly TRBD2 for D (5 bases). CDR1 is MNHNS, CDR2 SASEGT, per germline. The CDR3 spans 12 residues. Trimming stripped 3 bases from V and 10 bases from J, with 10 bases between. The CDR3 sequence is CASSEVRREQFF. CDR3 nucleotide sequence: TGTGCCAGCAGTGAGGTGCGGAGGGAGCAGTTCTTC.

In its sample, this clone was seen a few times. The chain carries TRBV5-1 and TRBJ2-2; D call uncertain. The CDR3 totals 14 residues. CDR1 is SGHRS, CDR2 YFSETQ, per germline. V lost 3 bases, J lost 3 bases, and 9 bases lay in between. The CDR3 loop is CASSSTVHTGELFF. As DNA, the CDR3 is TGCGCCAGCAGCTCTACGGTTCACACCGGGGAGCTGTTTTTT. The variable domain in full, with the rest retrieved from reference TRBV5-1 and TRBJ2-2, is KAGVTQTPRYLIKTRGQQVTLSCSPISGHRSVSWYQQTPGQGLQFLFEYFSETQRNKGNFPGRFSGRQFSNSRSEMNVSTLELGDSALYLCASSSTVHTGELFFGEGSRLTVL.

The rearrangement links TRBV6-1 to TRBJ1-4, with unresolved D. The CDR3 spans 16 residues. Germline CDR1 MNHNS, CDR2 SASEGT. Trimming took 3 bases from V and 10 from J, leaving 21 bases between them. This chain's CDR3 is CASSDLRGTLPGKLFF. The CDR3 DNA reads as TGTGCCAGCAGTGACCTCCGGGGTACTCTACCGGGAAAACTGTTTTTT.

Here the CDR3 reads CAIIDTNTGELFF. The CDR3 bases are TGTGCCATCATCGACACGAACACCGGGGAGCTGTTTTTT. This chain connects TRBV10-3 to TRBJ2-2; D is undetermined. V was trimmed by 7 bases and J by 0 bases, leaving 6 bases between them. Germline values: CDR1 ENHRY, CDR2 SYGVKD. This CDR3 is built from 13 residues.

The chain is built from TRBV7-3 and TRBJ1-4; 7 nucleotides line up with TRBD1. CDR1 SGHTA and CDR2 FQGTGA come from the germline V gene. Trimming removed 4 bases from V and 3 bases from J; junction bases left unmatched: 5. The CDR3 consists of 15 residues. CDR3 sequence (DNA): TGTGCCAGCAGCTCAACAGGGGATCCTAATGAAAAACTGTTTTTT. Translating it yields CASSSTGDPNEKLFF.

The sample holds a few counts of this clone. The chain is built from TRBV7-2 and TRBJ1-1; 11 bases map to TRBD1. Germline V gives CDR1 SGHTA, CDR2 FQGNSA. The V segment lost 5 bases and the J segment 0 bases; nucleotides outside the gene matches: 5. The CDR3 extends over 16 amino acids. The CDR3 DNA reads as TGTGCCAGCAGCAGGGACAGGGGGAGGATGAACACTGAAGCTTTCTTT. It translates to CASSRDRGRMNTEAFF.

The chain joins TRBV27 to TRBJ2-7; TRBD1 matches 10 bases. Unmatched junction bases numbered 16, after V lost 2 bases and J lost 3 bases. The CDR3 extends over 19 amino acids. Looked up from germline, CDR1 is MNHEY and CDR2 is SMNVEV (reference sequence). The CDR3 reads CASSLRDDRGRSNRYEQYF. CDR3 nucleotides: TGTGCCAGCAGTTTAAGGGATGACAGGGGGCGATCTAACCGCTACGAGCAGTACTTC.

The rearrangement joins TRBV10-1 to TRBJ2-4; D uncertain. The CDR3 spans 16 residues. Germline V CDR1 and CDR2: WNHNN, SYGVQD (reference sequence). V lost 0 bases and J lost 0, with 9 bases in between. The DNA of the CDR3 is TGCGCCAGCAGTGAGTCGGTTTTACTAGCCAAAAACATTCAGTACTTC. This sequence encodes CASSESVLLAKNIQYF.

The chain employs TRBV5-6 and TRBJ2-2; 13 bases are shared with TRBD2. J gave up 4 bases and V 4 bases, and 4 bases lay outside the gene matches. Germline V lookup: CDR1 SGHDT, CDR2 YYEEEE. The CDR3 is 16 residues long. The CDR3, as DNA: TGTGCCAGCAGCGCTGGGACTAGCGGGGCCACCGGGGAGCTGTTTTTT. Residues: CASSAGTSGATGELFF.

This chain uses TRBV30 with TRBJ2-7, with D possibly matching TRBD2 (5 bases). Trimming stripped 1 base from V and 0 bases from J, with 7 bases between. Germline values: CDR1 GTSNPN, CDR2 SVGIG (reference sequence). CDR3 size: 13 residues. In nucleotides, the CDR3 is TGTGCCTGGAGTGAAGGGAGCTCCTACGAGCAGTACTTC. Residues: CAWSEGSSYEQYF.

The chain carries TRBV5-1 and TRBJ1-1; D may be TRBD1 (5 bases). CDR3 size: 13 residues. Germline V gene sequence: CDR1 SGHRS, CDR2 YFSETQ. Trimming removed 8 bases from V and 4 bases from J, with 15 bases in between. CDR3 amino acids: CASYVGQGTEAFF. For the CDR3, the DNA is TGCGCCAGTTACGTCGGGCAGGGCACTGAAGCTTTCTTT.

V and J are TRBV4-1 and TRBJ2-5; weak D call: TRBD1 (5 bases). The CDR3 loop spans 14 amino acids. The V gene's germline CDR1 is MGHRA and CDR2 YSYEKL. Trimming left V 3 bases short and J 4 bases short, with 12 bases between. CDR3 region: CASSHVGAVETQYF. For the CDR3, the DNA is TGCGCCAGCAGCCATGTTGGGGCCGTAGAGACCCAGTACTTC.

The chain has TRBV7-3 and TRBJ1-2, with 9 positions matching TRBD1. CDR3 length equals 18 residues. Trimming took 7 bases from V and 8 from J; bases not matched to a gene: 23. Germline assignment: CDR1 SGHTA and CDR2 FQGTGA. The CDR3 sequence: CASIESRDRVRGSGGYTF. CDR3 nucleotide sequence: TGTGCCAGCATCGAAAGCCGGGACAGGGTAAGAGGTAGCGGGGGCTACACCTTC.

The count of this clone is one. This chain links TRBV30 with TRBJ1-5; TRBD1 agrees at 8 bases. This CDR3 region has 13 residues. The junction had 5 bases not matched to a gene; V was cut back by 3 bases and J by 7 bases. The germline V gene has CDR1 GTSNPN and CDR2 SVGIG (reference sequence). In DNA form, the CDR3 reads TGTGCCTGGAGCGCGGACAGGGCGCAGCCCCAGCATTTT. This gives the protein CAWSADRAQPQHF.

This sequence joins TRBV5-4 and TRBJ1-2; D is uncertain. CDR1 and CDR2 from the germline V gene are SGHNT and YYREEE (reference sequence). The CDR3 loop spans 13 amino acids. Trimming pared 2 bases from V and 3 bases from J, leaving 8 bases between. CDR3 nucleotide sequence: TGTGCCAGCAGCTTCGGAGTTGACTATGGCTACACCTTC. Amino acid sequence: CASSFGVDYGYTF.